This T cell receptor beta chain is drawn from a study of early stage breast cancer tumors. Overall study context: Roughly 10-fold was the mean read coverage per sample.

From germline, CDR1 is SEHNR and CDR2 FQNEAQ (reference sequence). Trimming pared 2 bases from V and 1 base from J, leaving 11 bases between. The CDR3 covers 15 residues. Profiled with immunoSEQ multiplex PCR; TCRdb holds only in-frame clones, not every one. The sample holds around 9,700 clones, more than 60% seen once. In this sample, this clone turned up a few times. The chain is built from TRBV7-9 and TRBJ2-5; maybe TRBD1 (6 bases). This receptor was taken from a person between 65 and 80 years old with breast cancer. Sequenced sample: breast tumor tissue. For the CDR3, the DNA is TGTGCCAGCAGCTTAAGGGGGTCGATCCAAGAGACCCAGTACTTC. The encoded protein is CASSLRGSIQETQYF.